One and the same sample provided the 26 T cell receptor beta chains below, sequenced in a study of OX40 agonist ivuxolimab in advanced cancers. Clones were sequenced by immunoSEQ multiplex PCR, and TCRdb holds only the in-frame ones, with some missing. The sample lists about 50,000 clones; 89% were seen once. The source was CD4+ or CD8+ T cells sorted from blood, collected in a trial of the OX40 agonist ivuxolimab. The source is an adult with an advanced solid tumor such as melanoma, head and neck, liver or kidney cancer.

The rearrangement uses TRBV5-8 and TRBJ2-3, with D unclear. The CDR3 runs 14 residues. V was shortened by 0 bases and J by 2 bases, with 7 bases between the two germline ends. Germline-derived CDR1 and CDR2 are SGHTS and YDEGEE. The CDR3 nucleotides read TGTGCCAGCAGCTTGGACAGAAACACAGATACGCAGTATTTT. Translating it yields CASSLDRNTDTQYF.

V usage is TRBV7-8 and J usage is TRBJ1-6; maybe TRBD1 (5 bases). V was pared by 2 bases and J by 8 bases, with 13 bases between. From germline, CDR1 is SGHVS and CDR2 FQNEAQ. CDR3 length: 15 amino acids. The CDR3: CASSLMGREDSPLHF. In nucleotides, the CDR3 is TGTGCCAGCAGCTTAATGGGCAGGGAGGATTCACCCCTCCACTTT.

This clone was recorded a few times. The V and J genes are TRBV6-5 and TRBJ1-1, with TRBD1 as a possible D gene (5 bases). This CDR3 has 15 residues. V lost 2 bases and J 0 bases, leaving 10 bases between the germline ends. Germline-derived CDR1 and CDR2 are MNHEY and SVGAGI. CDR3 sequence reads: CASSYLRTLNTEAFF. The CDR3 DNA reads as TGTGCCAGCAGTTACCTCCGGACACTGAACACTGAAGCTTTCTTT.

This clone was detected a few times. This chain uses TRBV7-8 with TRBJ1-4, with TRBD1 matching over 11 bases. Germline lookup yields CDR1 SGHVS and CDR2 FQNEAQ. J lost 4 bases, V lost 6 bases, and 7 bases had no gene match. CDR3 length equals 16 residues. This chain's CDR3 is CASRRTGGADNEKLFF. CDR3 nucleotide sequence: TGTGCCAGCAGACGGACAGGGGGCGCCGATAATGAAAAACTGTTTTTT. The full variable domain, with the rest looked up from reference TRBV7-8 and TRBJ1-4, is GAGVSQSPRYKVAKRGQDVALRCDPISGHVSLFWYQQALGQGPEFLTYFQNEAQLDKSGLPSDRFFAERPEGSVSTLKIQRTQQEDSAVYLCASRRTGGADNEKLFFGSGTQLSVL.

The chain employs TRBV27 and TRBJ2-7; the D gene is possibly TRBD1 (6 bases). CDR3 length: 13 residues. Germline assignment: CDR1 MNHEY and CDR2 SMNVEV (reference sequence). V was cut by 0 bases and J by 5 bases, with 8 bases left in between. The CDR3 sequence: CASSLSDRNEQYF. DNA for the CDR3: TGTGCCAGCAGTTTATCGGACAGAAACGAGCAGTACTTC.

The rearrangement joins TRBV28 to TRBJ2-5; TRBD2 matches at 7 bases. Germline-derived CDR1 and CDR2 are MDHEN and SYDVKM. This CDR3 region has 16 residues. J gave up 5 bases and V 7 bases, and 16 bases lay outside the gene matches. DNA of the CDR3: TGTGCCAGCACCAATGGGAGGGTGGGAGTGCGGGAGACCCAGTACTTC. This translates into CASTNGRVGVRETQYF.

The chain carries TRBV7-2 and TRBJ2-1, with 7 bases matching TRBD1. V lost 1 base to trimming and J lost 2 bases; unmatched junction nucleotides: 2. This CDR3 spans 15 amino acids. Germline CDR1 SGHTA, CDR2 FQGNSA. CDR3 sequence reads: CASSLGGTAYNEQFF. The DNA of the CDR3 is TGTGCCAGCAGCTTAGGAGGGACAGCCTACAATGAGCAGTTCTTC.

The chain combines TRBV29-1 with TRBJ2-6; no definite D call. The CDR3 spans 14 residues. V was clipped by 4 bases and J by 0 bases, with 7 bases between them. Germline V gene lookup returns CDR1 SQVTM and CDR2 ANQGSEA. The CDR3 nucleotides are TGCAGCGTTGGACACACCTCTGGGGCCAACGTCCTGACTTTC. It is translated as CSVGHTSGANVLTF.

The chain is built from TRBV7-6 and TRBJ2-1; 8 bases align to TRBD2. The CDR3 loop spans 15 amino acids. From germline, CDR1 is SGHVS and CDR2 FNYEAQ. V lost 1 base, J lost 7 bases, and 6 bases stayed unmatched. The CDR3 DNA follows: TGTGCCAGCAGCTTAGGGACTAGCTTCGGGAATGAGCAGTTCTTC. Residues: CASSLGTSFGNEQFF.

This clone was counted a single time. The V call is TRBV7-9, the J call TRBJ2-1; TRBD2 matches at 9 bases. The germline CDR1 and CDR2 sequences are SEHNR and FQNEAQ (reference sequence). V lost 5 bases to trimming and J lost 0 bases; unmatched junction nucleotides: 5. CDR3 length: 16 amino acids. The DNA for the CDR3 is TGTGCCAGCAGCGGTTTTAGCGGGAGCTCCTACAATGAGCAGTTCTTC. As protein: CASSGFSGSSYNEQFF.

V and J are TRBV7-8 and TRBJ2-2, with a weak D call TRBD1 (6 bases). Trimming shortened V by 5 bases and J by 0 bases, and 10 bases separated the two germline ends. CDR3 length: 15 amino acids. Per the germline V gene, CDR1 is SGHVS and CDR2 is FQNEAQ. CDR3 sequence reads: CASSETGPNTGELFF. In DNA, the CDR3 is TGTGCCAGCAGCGAGACAGGACCGAACACCGGGGAGCTGTTTTTT.

The chain joins TRBV28 to TRBJ2-7; D may be TRBD1 or TRBD2 (6 bases each). Germline CDR1 reads MDHEN; CDR2 reads SYDVKM. Trimming stripped 3 bases from V and 2 bases from J, with 11 bases between. The CDR3 is made up of 14 amino acids. The CDR3 protein is CASSFRGAAYEQYF. The CDR3 DNA reads as TGTGCCAGCAGTTTTAGGGGGGCCGCCTACGAGCAGTACTTC.

As to this clone: One base separates it from a far larger clone, so it is likely a read error. The chain has TRBV9 and TRBJ2-7; D is perhaps TRBD1 (6 bases). With 5 bases removed from V and 5 bases from J, the gap between germline ends came to 11 bases. The CDR3 runs to 12 residues. Germline CDR1 and CDR2: SGDLS and YYNGEE. DNA of the CDR3: TGTGCCAGCAGTTATAACAGGGACGAGCAGTACTTC. Translated, it gives CASSYNRDEQYF. Combining the CDR3 with reference TRBV9 and TRBJ2-7 gives the whole variable domain DSGVTQTPKHLITATGQRVTLRCSPRSGDLSVYWYQQSLDQGLQFLIQYYNGEERAKGNILERFSAQQFPDLHSELNLSSLELGDSALYFCASSYNRDEQYFGPGTRLTVT.

The chain employs TRBV14 and TRBJ2-1; tentatively, D is TRBD2 (5 bases). V was cut by 1 base and J by 0 bases, with 7 bases left in between. Germline V gene data show CDR1 as SGHDN and CDR2 as FVKESK. The CDR3 is 15 residues long. In DNA form, the CDR3 reads TGTGCCAGCAGCCAAGTAACTAGCTCCTACAATGAGCAGTTCTTC. It encodes CASSQVTSSYNEQFF.

The J gene is TRBJ2-3, the V gene TRBV9; D perhaps matches TRBD2 (6 bases). Trimming stripped 4 bases from V and 3 bases from J, with 15 bases between. The length of the CDR3 is 15 residues. Germline CDR1 is SGDLS and CDR2 is YYNGEE. In DNA, the CDR3 is TGTGCCAGCAGCCCAATAGCCCGGGAGACAGATACGCAGTATTTT. Amino acid sequence: CASSPIARETDTQYF.

This rearrangement joins TRBV4-1 to TRBJ2-7; weak D call: TRBD2 (6 bases). V shed 0 bases and J shed 7 bases, with 7 bases lying between them. The CDR3 runs to 12 residues. Germline V gene lookup returns CDR1 MGHRA and CDR2 YSYEKL. The CDR3 DNA is TGCGCCAGCAGCCAAGATCTAGCGGAGCAGTACTTC. This sequence encodes CASSQDLAEQYF.

This chain joins TRBV11-2 and TRBJ2-1; D might be TRBD2 (6 bases). The V gene's germline CDR1 is SGHAT and CDR2 FQNNGV. Trimming left V 3 bases short and J 8 bases short, with 8 bases between. The CDR3 sequence is 12 residues long. In DNA form, the CDR3 reads TGTGCCAGCAGCTTTTCGGGGGATGAGCAGTTCTTC. Amino acids: CASSFSGDEQFF.

The chain combines TRBV29-1 with TRBJ1-1; 8 nucleotides agree with TRBD1. CDR1 is SQVTM and CDR2 is ANQGSEA in the germline V gene. Trimming took 6 bases from V and 7 from J; bases not matched to a gene: 4. The CDR3 is 11 residues long. The CDR3 DNA follows: TGCAGCGTCCCCGGGACAGGTGAAGCTTTCTTT. Translating gives CSVPGTGEAFF.

This chain uses TRBV9 with TRBJ2-3, with 8 bases matching TRBD1. Germline CDR1 is SGDLS and CDR2 is YYNGEE. The CDR3 sequence is 15 residues long. V lost 3 bases and J lost 5; bases outside the gene matches: 8. The CDR3, as DNA: TGTGCCAGCAGCGCTGAGGGACAGGCTCTAGATACGCAGTATTTT. It is translated as CASSAEGQALDTQYF.

The gene calls are TRBV6-6 and TRBJ2-7; a weak D match, TRBD2 (5 bases). This CDR3 contains 13 residues. The V gene's germline CDR1 is MNHNY and CDR2 SVGAGI (reference sequence). The V and J ends lost 6 bases and 3 bases respectively, with 12 bases between them. As DNA, the CDR3 is TGTGCCAGCAGAGGTCCCGGGGACTACGAGCAGTACTTC. Translated, it gives CASRGPGDYEQYF.

This clone was counted a single time. DNA of the CDR3: TGCGCCAGCAGCCAAGGACTAGCGGGAGTGATCTCCTACAATGAGCAGTTCTTC. Translation: CASSQGLAGVISYNEQFF. The genes are TRBV4-3 and TRBJ2-1; TRBD2 agrees at 12 bases. Unmatched junction bases numbered 4, after V lost 1 base and J lost 0 bases. CDR1 is LGHNA and CDR2 is YSLEER in the germline V gene. The CDR3 loop spans 18 amino acids.

By share, this clone counts as medium-sized. In DNA, the CDR3 is TGTGCCTGGAGCTACAGAGATAATTCACCCCTCCACTTT. It yields the protein CAWSYRDNSPLHF. J is TRBJ1-6 and V is TRBV30; D gene unclear. Germline V gene sequence: CDR1 GTSNPN, CDR2 SVGIG (reference sequence). This CDR3 has 13 amino acids. With 3 bases removed from V and 5 bases from J, the gap between germline ends came to 8 bases.

This sequence joins TRBV28 and TRBJ2-4, with D possibly called TRBD1 or TRBD2 (5 bases each). From germline, CDR1 is MDHEN and CDR2 SYDVKM. Trimming took off 5 bases at V and 7 bases at J, with 21 bases between the two ends. There are 16 residues in the CDR3. The CDR3 sequence: CASSRLTSRDGNIQYF. The CDR3 DNA is TGTGCCAGCAGTCGTCTTACCAGCCGGGACGGGAACATTCAGTACTTC.

The J gene is TRBJ2-6, the V gene TRBV29-1; no reliable D call. V was pared by 3 bases and J by 0 bases, with 12 bases between. Germline assignment: CDR1 SQVTM and CDR2 ANQGSEA. This CDR3 is built from 16 residues. CDR3 DNA sequence: TGCAGCGTTGAGGATGACTTTTCCTCTGGGGCCAACGTCCTGACTTTC. This gives the protein CSVEDDFSSGANVLTF.

The V call is TRBV14, the J call TRBJ2-5; TRBD1 might be the D (5 bases). The CDR3 covers 15 residues. V was clipped by 0 bases and J by 2 bases, with 10 bases between them. Germline V CDR1 and CDR2: SGHDN, FVKESK. For the CDR3, the DNA is TGTGCCAGCAGCCAAGATTGGGCAGGGCAAGAGACCCAGTACTTC. Translation gives CASSQDWAGQETQYF.

The chain has TRBV5-1 and TRBJ1-2; D gene uncertain. The CDR3 extends over 15 amino acids. CDR1 and CDR2 (germline): SGHRS, YFSETQ. V was trimmed by 1 base and J by 3 bases, leaving 13 bases between them. The CDR3 here is CASSLLNPGDYGYTF. CDR3 coding DNA: TGCGCCAGCAGCTTGTTAAACCCTGGGGACTATGGCTACACCTTC.